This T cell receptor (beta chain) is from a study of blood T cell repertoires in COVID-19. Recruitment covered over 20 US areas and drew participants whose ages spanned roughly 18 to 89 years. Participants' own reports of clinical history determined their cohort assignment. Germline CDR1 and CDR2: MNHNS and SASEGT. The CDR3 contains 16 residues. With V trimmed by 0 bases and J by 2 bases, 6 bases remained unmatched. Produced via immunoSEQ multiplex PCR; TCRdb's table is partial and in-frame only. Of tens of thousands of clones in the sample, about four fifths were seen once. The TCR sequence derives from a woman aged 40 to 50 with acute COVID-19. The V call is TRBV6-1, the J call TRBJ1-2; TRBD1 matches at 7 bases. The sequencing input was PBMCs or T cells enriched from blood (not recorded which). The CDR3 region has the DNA TGTGCCAGCAGTGAAGCGGTCACAGGGGCGAACTATGGCTACACCTTC. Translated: CASSEAVTGANYGYTF.